This T cell receptor (beta chain) was captured in a study of T cells in Graves' hyperthyroidism and ophthalmopathy. Researchers amplified the TCR beta CDR3 regions from RNA transcripts. The TCR CDR3 first-round RT-PCR relied on the HTBI primer set. TCRdb reprocessed the multiplex PCR reads with MiXCR, giving one entry per CDR3 protein. The sample shows about 720,000 distinct CDR3 sequences, around a sixth of them seen only once. Trimming took off 3 bases at V and 8 bases at J, with 15 bases between the two ends. The CDR3 has 14 residues. Germline assignment: CDR1 SGHTA and CDR2 FQGNSA. The table lists this clonotype with many counts.

Sequenced: blood. The origin of this receptor is a woman aged 45-65 years with Graves' hyperthyroidism that later progressed to Graves' ophthalmopathy. The chain couples TRBV7-2 to TRBJ2-3, with TRBD2 as a possible D gene (5 bases). The CDR3 protein is CASSLPGPTSTQYF. The CDR3 bases are TGTGCCAGCAGCTTGCCAGGACCCACTAGTACGCAGTATTTT.